Listed below are T cell receptor beta chains from one sample, sequenced in a study of blood T cell repertoires in COVID-19. Some clones are missing from TCRdb's copy, which holds only in-frame ones; the method was immunoSEQ multiplex PCR. There are roughly 100,000 clones in the sample; 75% to 90% occur only once, and around a sixth lies in the top ten. Input material: peripheral blood. The receptors shown here come from a woman at least 80 years old with active or convalescent COVID-19. CDR3s include the opening cysteine and the closing phenylalanine or tryptophan. A D gene is named only where the DNA matches it firmly. The listing skips clone size in some rows; elsewhere it reads once, few, many or a size class.

clone size: .; J gene: TRBJ1-1; D gene: .; V gene: TRBV18; CDR3 DNA: TGTGCCAGCTCACCTTCGGGGGGGCCGGGCACTGAAGCTTTCTTT; CDR3 protein: CASSPSGGPGTEAFF
clone size: few; J gene: TRBJ1-1; D gene: .; V gene: TRBV4-1; CDR3 DNA: TGCGCCAGCAGCCAAGGAGTAACGGTGAACACTGAAGCTTTCTTT; CDR3 protein: CASSQGVTVNTEAFF
clone size: .; J gene: TRBJ1-6; D gene: TRBD1; V gene: TRBV25-1; CDR3 DNA: TGTGCCAGCAGAGAGACAGGGGGTACTTCACCCCTCCACTTT; CDR3 protein: CASRETGGTSPLHF
clone size: .; J gene: TRBJ1-4; D gene: .; V gene: TRBV20-1; CDR3 DNA: TGCAGTGCTAGAGCCGGGGAAAAACTGTTTTTT; CDR3 protein: CSARAGEKLFF
clone size: .; J gene: TRBJ2-7; D gene: TRBD2; V gene: TRBV28; CDR3 DNA: TGTGCCAGCAGATCGGCGGGAGGTAGTGAGCAGTACTTC; CDR3 protein: CASRSAGGSEQYF
clone size: .; J gene: TRBJ2-1; D gene: TRBD2; V gene: TRBV6-2/TRBV6-3; CDR3 DNA: TGTGCCAGCAGTAATAGCGGGATCCTAGGGGAGCAGTTCTTC; CDR3 protein: CASSNSGILGEQFF
clone size: .; J gene: TRBJ1-6; D gene: TRBD1; V gene: TRBV7-2; CDR3 DNA: TGTGCCAGCAGGTCGACTCACCAGGGGGCTGGAAATTCACCCCTCCACTTT; CDR3 protein: CASRSTHQGAGNSPLHF
clone size: .; J gene: TRBJ1-5; D gene: .; V gene: TRBV5-4; CDR3 DNA: TGTGCCAGCAGCCATCAGGGGAATCAGCCCCAGCATTTT; CDR3 protein: CASSHQGNQPQHF
clone size: .; J gene: TRBJ1-3; D gene: .; V gene: TRBV6-1; CDR3 DNA: TGTGCCAGCAGTGAAGCCGGCTCTGGAAACACCATATATTTT; CDR3 protein: CASSEAGSGNTIYF
clone size: .; J gene: TRBJ1-2; D gene: .; V gene: TRBV7-9; CDR3 DNA: TGTGCCAGCAGCAACTCAGGACAGATCTATGGCTACACCTTC; CDR3 protein: CASSNSGQIYGYTF
clone size: .; J gene: TRBJ2-1; D gene: TRBD2; V gene: TRBV19; CDR3 DNA: TGTGCCAGTGGGACTAGCGGGAACAATGAGCAGTTCTTC; CDR3 protein: CASGTSGNNEQFF
clone size: .; J gene: TRBJ2-7; D gene: .; V gene: TRBV29-1; CDR3 DNA: TGCAGCGTTGAAGGATTGCCAGGGGCTTTCGAGCAGTACTTC; CDR3 protein: CSVEGLPGAFEQYF
clone size: .; J gene: TRBJ2-1; D gene: .; V gene: TRBV19; CDR3 DNA: TGTGCCAGTAAGGGGGGGGTCTACAATGAGCAGTTCTTC; CDR3 protein: CASKGGVYNEQFF
clone size: once; J gene: TRBJ2-3; D gene: TRBD2; V gene: TRBV30; CDR3 DNA: TGTGCCTGGAGTACAACTAGCGGGGGGACCGTTGGTACGCAGTATTTT; CDR3 protein: CAWSTTSGGTVGTQYF
clone size: .; J gene: TRBJ1-5; D gene: .; V gene: TRBV6-6; CDR3 DNA: TGTGCCAGCAGTTCCGACAGTTTTAATCAGCCCCAGCATTTT; CDR3 protein: CASSSDSFNQPQHF